These 29 T cell receptor beta chains share one sample of origin, sequenced in a study of cytomegalovirus exposure and HLA in healthy donors. Assay used: immunoSEQ multiplex PCR; TCRdb lists only in-frame clones, some missing. The table records fewer than 75,000 clones, 85% to 95% of them present only once. The sequencing input was PBMCs. The receptors were gathered from a man aged 18 to 35 in good health and CMV-seronegative.

CDR3 nucleotides: TGTGCCAGCAGTTATTTTGCGGGGGCCTACGAGCAGTACTTC. Encoded protein: CASSYFAGAYEQYF. V and J are TRBV6-5 and TRBJ2-7; 7 nucleotides align to TRBD2. The CDR3 is made up of 14 amino acids. Trimming at V came to 3 bases and at J to 2 bases, leaving 4 bases not matched to a gene. Germline values: CDR1 MNHEY, CDR2 SVGAGI.

The chain is built from TRBV18 and TRBJ2-1, with 10 positions matching TRBD2. From germline, CDR1 is KGHSH and CDR2 LQKENI. The CDR3 consists of 16 residues. V was clipped by 4 bases and J by 0 bases; unmatched bases: 3. The CDR3 nucleotides are TGTGCCAGCTCACAAAAGCGGGGGGGCTCCTACAATGAGCAGTTCTTC. Translation gives CASSQKRGGSYNEQFF. The full variable domain, rest sourced from reference TRBV18 and TRBJ2-1, is NAGVMQNPRHLVRRRGQEARLRCSPMKGHSHVYWYRQLPEEGLKFMVYLQKENIIDESGMPKERFSAEFPKEGPSILRIQQVVRGDSAAYFCASSQKRGGSYNEQFFGPGTRLTVL.

The V and J genes are TRBV6-5 and TRBJ2-4; 9 bases align to TRBD1. The CDR3 runs to 14 residues. Losses at the gene ends were 2 bases for V and 6 bases for J; bases not matched to a gene: 2. Germline loops: CDR1 MNHEY, CDR2 SVGAGI. This chain's CDR3 is CASSYQQGANIQYF. The CDR3, as DNA: TGTGCCAGCAGTTACCAACAGGGGGCAAACATTCAGTACTTC.

CDR3 in amino acids: CSALGDRVAVGTEAFF. The CDR3 DNA reads TGCAGCGCCCTAGGGGACAGGGTCGCGGTCGGCACTGAAGCTTTCTTT. The gene calls are TRBV29-1 and TRBJ1-1; TRBD1 agrees at 9 bases. Germline V gives CDR1 SQVTM, CDR2 ANQGSEA. Trimming at V came to 7 bases and at J to 4 bases, leaving 16 bases not matched to a gene. The CDR3 is made up of 16 amino acids.

J is TRBJ2-6 and V is TRBV29-1; D might be TRBD2 (5 bases). There are 16 residues in the CDR3. Germline CDR1 SQVTM, CDR2 ANQGSEA. The V gene lost 0 bases and the J gene lost 0 bases, with 9 bases spanning the gap. CDR3: CSVEDRRSSGANVLTF. CDR3 DNA: TGCAGCGTTGAAGATCGGAGGAGCTCTGGGGCCAACGTCCTGACTTTC.

The rearrangement links TRBV5-1 to TRBJ1-1; TRBD1 is a possible D gene (5 bases). From germline, CDR1 is SGHRS and CDR2 YFSETQ. The CDR3 length is 11 residues. V was cut by 2 bases and J by 8 bases, with 7 bases left in between. The CDR3 is CASSFRQEAFF. In DNA form, the CDR3 reads TGCGCCAGCAGCTTTCGACAGGAAGCTTTCTTT.

The chain employs TRBV9 and TRBJ1-1; D is uncertain. This CDR3 comprises 14 residues. The germline gives CDR1 SGDLS, CDR2 YYNGEE. Trimming took off 4 bases at V and 2 bases at J, with 12 bases between the two ends. This CDR3 reads CASSPQVYNTEAFF. For the CDR3, the DNA is TGTGCCAGCAGCCCACAAGTGTATAACACTGAAGCTTTCTTT.

The chain combines TRBV7-2 with TRBJ2-5, with unresolved D. The germline V gene has CDR1 SGHTA and CDR2 FQGNSA. The CDR3 sequence is 15 residues long. The V end lost 3 bases, the J end lost 1 base, and 12 bases lay between the germline ends. The CDR3 loop reads CASSFIGGPQETQYF. Here the CDR3 DNA reads TGTGCCAGCAGCTTCATTGGCGGCCCCCAAGAGACCCAGTACTTC. The full variable domain, in which reference TRBV7-2 and TRBJ2-5 provide the parts outside the CDR3, is GAGVSQSPSNKVTEKGKDVELRCDPISGHTALYWYRQSLGQGLEFLIYFQGNSAPDKSGLPSDRFSAERTGGSVSTLTIQRTQQEDSAVYLCASSFIGGPQETQYFGPGTRLLVL.

The rearrangement links TRBV6-5 to TRBJ1-2; TRBD1 matches 7 bases. V trimming: 0 bases; J trimming: 6 bases; junction bases outside the gene matches: 7. The CDR3 spans 15 residues. Germline CDR1 and CDR2: MNHEY and SVGAGI. Here the CDR3 reads CASSYSEQGTDGYTF. As DNA, the CDR3 is TGTGCCAGCAGTTACTCGGAACAGGGGACGGATGGCTACACCTTC.

The chain couples TRBV6-1 to TRBJ2-5; 9 bases align to TRBD1. This CDR3 comprises 13 residues. The germline CDR1 and CDR2 sequences are MNHNS and SASEGT. V was clipped by 8 bases and J by 6 bases; unmatched bases: 7. This CDR3 is CASDTGGAKTQYF. The CDR3, as DNA: TGTGCCAGCGACACAGGGGGCGCGAAGACCCAGTACTTC.

The chain combines TRBV6-5 with TRBJ1-1; D gene uncertain. V lost 7 bases, J lost 4 bases, and 16 bases lay in between. This CDR3 is 14 amino acids long. Germline V gene sequence: CDR1 MNHEY, CDR2 SVGAGI. The CDR3 nucleotides read TGTGCCAGCAAGGTAACCCCGGAGGGCACTGAAGCTTTCTTT. Translated: CASKVTPEGTEAFF.

For the CDR3, the DNA is TGTGCCAGCTCACCATTACAGGGGACCCACGAGCAGTACTTC. Translating it yields CASSPLQGTHEQYF. J is TRBJ2-7 and V is TRBV18, with 7 positions matching TRBD1. This CDR3 spans 14 amino acids. Germline V lookup: CDR1 KGHSH, CDR2 LQKENI. The trim removed 2 bases at V and 5 bases at J, leaving 6 bases unmatched.

Concerning this clone itself: Its ends do not fully match the called genes, so a read error is possible. This chain uses TRBV28 with TRBJ2-5; D not certain. Per germline, CDR1 MDHEN and CDR2 SYDVKM. The CDR3 has 15 amino acids. The CDR3 nucleotides are TGTGCCAGCAGTGCCCTCCCCCCGAGCCAAGAGATCCAGTACTTC. Protein sequence: CASSALPPSQEIQYF.

Only one count was recorded for this clone. The rearrangement joins TRBV19 to TRBJ2-4, with D perhaps TRBD2 (6 bases). V dropped 5 bases and J dropped 7 bases, with 9 bases sitting between them. From germline, CDR1 is LNHDA and CDR2 SQIVND (reference sequence). The CDR3 spans 12 residues. The CDR3 region is CASSRESNIQYF. DNA of the CDR3: TGTGCCAGTAGTCGGGAGAGCAACATTCAGTACTTC.

The gene calls are TRBV29-1 and TRBJ1-2; the D is unclear. The V end lost 3 bases, the J end lost 6 bases, and 14 bases lay between the germline ends. The CDR3 is 13 amino acids. The V gene's germline CDR1 is SQVTM and CDR2 ANQGSEA. The chain's CDR3 is CSVDPGLGNGYTF. In DNA, the CDR3 is TGCAGCGTTGATCCGGGGTTAGGGAATGGCTACACCTTC.

V and J are TRBV5-1 and TRBJ1-5; possible D gene TRBD1, 5 bases. This CDR3 contains 14 residues. The germline V gene has CDR1 SGHRS and CDR2 YFSETQ. Deletions cut 3 bases from V and 6 bases from J, with 13 bases between. The CDR3 spells CASSSGREGQPQHF. As DNA, the CDR3 is TGCGCCAGCAGCTCGGGCAGGGAGGGTCAGCCCCAGCATTTT.

This rearrangement joins TRBV19 to TRBJ2-7, with TRBD2 matching 9 bases. After removal of 3 bases from V and 2 bases from J, the junction contained 2 bases not matched to a gene. Germline V CDR1 and CDR2: LNHDA, SQIVND (reference sequence). The CDR3 runs 14 residues. The CDR3, as DNA: TGTGCCAGTAGTATGAAGCGGGGGGCCTACGAGCAGTACTTC. Its translation: CASSMKRGAYEQYF.

This chain joins TRBV27 and TRBJ2-5; 13 bases map to TRBD2. The V gene end was trimmed by 3 bases and the J gene end by 2 bases; junction bases not matched to a gene: 3. CDR1 is MNHEY, CDR2 SMNVEV, per germline (reference sequence). CDR3 length: 16 residues. CDR3 residues: CASSLRLAGGQETQYF. CDR3 DNA: TGTGCCAGCAGTTTGCGACTAGCGGGGGGTCAAGAGACCCAGTACTTC.

This chain connects TRBV7-9 to TRBJ2-3; 8 positions agree with TRBD1. Germline assignment: CDR1 SEHNR and CDR2 FQNEAQ (reference sequence). J lost 5 bases, V lost 5 bases, and 15 bases had no gene match. The CDR3 has 17 amino acids. CDR3 nucleotide sequence: TGTGCCAGCAGCATCGGACAGGGAATGAGATGGGGAGATACGCAGTATTTT. It codes for CASSIGQGMRWGDTQYF.

The rearrangement joins TRBV28 to TRBJ1-2; 8 positions match TRBD1. The CDR3 extends over 14 amino acids. Trimming took 8 bases from V and 3 from J; bases not matched to a gene: 8. Germline loops: CDR1 MDHEN, CDR2 SYDVKM. The CDR3 nucleotides read TGTGCCAGCGTCGACAGGGGATCGCACTATGGCTACACCTTC. This gives the protein CASVDRGSHYGYTF.

This sequence joins TRBV27 and TRBJ1-2; D may be TRBD1 (5 bases). V was clipped by 0 bases and J by 6 bases, with 11 bases between them. The CDR3 runs 14 residues. CDR1 and CDR2 (germline): MNHEY, SMNVEV (reference sequence). The CDR3 DNA reads as TGTGCCAGCAGTTTATCGTCAGGGAACCATGGCTACACCTTC. It specifies CASSLSSGNHGYTF.

This chain links TRBV9 with TRBJ2-5; 9 nucleotides align to TRBD1. Germline V lookup: CDR1 SGDLS, CDR2 YYNGEE. V was clipped by 1 base and J by 2 bases; unmatched bases: 3. This CDR3 spans 15 amino acids. The CDR3 coding sequence is TGTGCCAGCAGCGTAACCGGGACAGGGCAAGAGACCCAGTACTTC. Its translation: CASSVTGTGQETQYF.

The CDR3 loop reads CASSQGTVEQYF. CDR3 DNA: TGTGCCAGCAGCCAAGGGACAGTCGAGCAGTACTTC. The chain joins TRBV6-1 to TRBJ2-7; 7 positions match TRBD1. V dropped 6 bases and J dropped 6; count of bases not matched to a gene: 5. The CDR3 spans 12 residues. Per the germline V gene, CDR1 is MNHNS and CDR2 is SASEGT.

This chain connects TRBV7-3 to TRBJ1-1; D unclear. V was clipped by 7 bases and J by 11 bases, with 29 bases between them. CDR1 is SGHTA and CDR2 is FQGTGA in the germline V gene. The CDR3 is made up of 16 amino acids. The chain's CDR3 is CASIPSGLIGRFKAFF. The CDR3 region has the DNA TGTGCCAGCATCCCAAGTGGACTAATCGGCCGGTTCAAGGCTTTCTTT.

The genes are TRBV18 and TRBJ1-4; 8 bases map to TRBD1. The CDR3 runs 14 residues. Per germline, CDR1 KGHSH and CDR2 LQKENI. Trimming cost V 3 bases and J 7 bases; bases outside gene matches: 4. This chain's CDR3 is CASSPPGQAEKLFF. DNA of the CDR3: TGTGCCAGCTCACCGCCGGGACAGGCTGAAAAACTGTTTTTT.

The chain uses TRBV6-5 and TRBJ1-5; no clear D. The V gene lost 5 bases and the J gene lost 5 bases, with 16 bases spanning the gap. Germline V gene sequence: CDR1 MNHEY, CDR2 SVGAGI. The CDR3 runs 15 residues. The CDR3 loop reads CASSKDRGLDQPQHF. CDR3 DNA: TGTGCCAGCAGTAAGGATCGAGGGTTGGATCAGCCCCAGCATTTT.

The genes are TRBV27 and TRBJ1-2, with D maybe TRBD1 (5 bases). Germline CDR1 and CDR2: MNHEY and SMNVEV (reference sequence). V lost 4 bases and J 3 bases, leaving 15 bases between the germline ends. CDR3 length: 15 amino acids. The CDR3 coding sequence is TGTGCCAGCAGTTCCCGGGACTGGTTGGACTATGGCTACACCTTC. Amino acid sequence: CASSSRDWLDYGYTF.

This chain connects TRBV6-1 to TRBJ1-5; weak D call: TRBD1 (6 bases). The CDR3 spans 13 residues. Per germline, CDR1 MNHNS and CDR2 SASEGT. Between the trimmed V and J ends, which lost 1 base and 5 bases, there was a span of 6 bases. The CDR3 DNA is TGTGCCAGCAGTGAAGAGGGGGATCAGCCCCAGCATTTT. Residues: CASSEEGDQPQHF.

This rearrangement joins TRBV7-2 to TRBJ1-1, with unresolved D. Germline V gene lookup returns CDR1 SGHTA and CDR2 FQGNSA. The V end lost 5 bases, the J end lost 6 bases, and 13 bases lay between the germline ends. The length of the CDR3 is 13 residues. CDR3 region: CASSPMSISEAFF. CDR3 bases: TGTGCCAGCAGCCCCATGTCTATTTCTGAAGCTTTCTTT.